This TCR beta chain comes out of a study of T cells in Graves' hyperthyroidism and ophthalmopathy. The study, taken as a whole, reports: A model built on 13 V-J features separated ophthalmopathy from stable hyperthyroidism.

Using RNA transcripts as the source, TCR beta CDR3 regions were amplified. HTBI primers were the set used in a first-round RT-PCR of the TCR CDR3. TCRdb re-called the multiplex PCR reads through MiXCR, storing one row per CDR3 protein. The repertoire holds approximately 370,000 distinct CDR3 sequences, with 14% to 15% as singletons. This clonotype was detected many times. Its matching antigen is unknown. A patient was excluded if there was uncontrolled infection, other autoimmune disease, pregnancy or lactation. Together with thyroid ultrasound, orbital computed tomography, serum thyroxine and TRAb, clinical symptoms were used for diagnoses. Sequences were obtained from blood. The sequence came from a young woman with Graves' hyperthyroidism.

The CDR3 sequence is CASSLRLLGRGPDTQYF. CDR3 sequence (DNA): TGTGCCAGCAGTTTAAGGCTGTTAGGAAGGGGCCCAGATACGCAGTATTTT. The chain employs TRBV27 and TRBJ2-3; possibly TRBD1 for D (5 bases). V dropped 2 bases and J dropped 4 bases, with 19 bases sitting between them. This CDR3 is built from 17 residues. CDR1 MNHEY and CDR2 SMNVEV come from the germline V gene (reference sequence).